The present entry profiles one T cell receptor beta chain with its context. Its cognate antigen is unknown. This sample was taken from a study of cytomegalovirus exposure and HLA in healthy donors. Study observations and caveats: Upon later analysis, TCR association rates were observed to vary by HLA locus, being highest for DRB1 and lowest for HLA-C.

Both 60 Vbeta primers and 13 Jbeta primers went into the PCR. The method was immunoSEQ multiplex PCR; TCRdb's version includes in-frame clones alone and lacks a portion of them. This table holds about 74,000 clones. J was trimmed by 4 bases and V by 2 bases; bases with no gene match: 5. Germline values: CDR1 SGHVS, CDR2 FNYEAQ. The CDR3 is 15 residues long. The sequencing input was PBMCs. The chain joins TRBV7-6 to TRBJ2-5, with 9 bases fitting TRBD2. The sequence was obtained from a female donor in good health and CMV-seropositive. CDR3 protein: CASSLIPTSGETQYF. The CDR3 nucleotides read TGTGCCAGCAGCTTAATTCCGACTAGCGGAGAGACCCAGTACTTC.